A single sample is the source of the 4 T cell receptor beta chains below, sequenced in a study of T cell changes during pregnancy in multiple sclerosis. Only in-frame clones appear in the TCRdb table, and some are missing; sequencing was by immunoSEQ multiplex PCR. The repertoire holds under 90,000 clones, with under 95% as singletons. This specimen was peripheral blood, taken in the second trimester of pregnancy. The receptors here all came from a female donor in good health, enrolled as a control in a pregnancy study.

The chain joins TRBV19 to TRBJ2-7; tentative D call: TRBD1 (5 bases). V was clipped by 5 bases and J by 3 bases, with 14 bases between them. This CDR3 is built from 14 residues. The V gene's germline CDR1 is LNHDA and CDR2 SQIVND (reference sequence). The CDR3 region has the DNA TGTGCCAGTAGTGGGCGTCAGGGCGTCTACGAGCAGTACTTC. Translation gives CASSGRQGVYEQYF.

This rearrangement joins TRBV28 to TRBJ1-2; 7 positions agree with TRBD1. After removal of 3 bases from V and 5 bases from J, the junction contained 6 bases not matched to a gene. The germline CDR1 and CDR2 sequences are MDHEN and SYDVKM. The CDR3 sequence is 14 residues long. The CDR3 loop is CASSFQGQRYGYTF. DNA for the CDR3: TGTGCCAGCAGTTTCCAGGGACAGCGATATGGCTACACCTTC.

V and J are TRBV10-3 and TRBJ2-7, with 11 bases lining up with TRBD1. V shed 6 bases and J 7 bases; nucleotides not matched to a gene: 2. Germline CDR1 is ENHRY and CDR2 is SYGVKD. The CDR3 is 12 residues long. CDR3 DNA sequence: TGTGCCATCAGGGACAGGGGGCTGGAGCAGTACTTC. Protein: CAIRDRGLEQYF.

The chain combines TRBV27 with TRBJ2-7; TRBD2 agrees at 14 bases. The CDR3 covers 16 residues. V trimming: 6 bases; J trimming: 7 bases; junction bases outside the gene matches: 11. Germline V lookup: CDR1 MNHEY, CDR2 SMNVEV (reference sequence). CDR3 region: CASRGLAGVGPKEQYF. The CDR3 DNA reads TGTGCCAGCAGGGGACTAGCGGGAGTTGGTCCTAAAGAGCAGTACTTC.